A selection of T cell receptor beta chains follows, all from one sample in a study of cytomegalovirus exposure and HLA in healthy donors. Using immunoSEQ multiplex PCR, the repertoire was profiled, and TCRdb retains in-frame clones only, with some absent. The profile shows about 98,000 clones, approximately 87% of them singletons. Sequenced material: PBMCs. Receptors were obtained from a man in his forties in good health and CMV-seronegative. The CDR3 runs from the conserved cysteine through the conserved F or W. The D gene is left open where the match is weak. The listing skips clone size in some rows; elsewhere it reads once, few, many or a size class.

size | D | J | V | CDR3 | DNA
once | NA | TRBJ1-2 | TRBV29-1 | CSVVVAGPDGYTF | TGCAGCGTTGTTGTCGCAGGGCCCGATGGCTACACCTTC
NA | TRBD1 | TRBJ2-2 | TRBV4-2 | CASSLGGVYTGELFF | TGTGCCAGCAGCCTAGGGGGCGTGTACACCGGGGAGCTGTTTTTT
NA | TRBD1 | TRBJ2-1 | TRBV4-3 | CASSQGQGPGQFF | TGCGCCAGCAGCCAAGGACAGGGGCCGGGGCAGTTCTTC
NA | TRBD2 | TRBJ2-2 | TRBV10-3 | CAISAFNTGTSGGHGELFF | TGTGCCATCAGTGCCTTCAATACCGGGACTAGCGGGGGACACGGGGAGCTGTTTTTT
NA | NA | TRBJ2-1 | TRBV7-3 | CASSVARVYEQFF | TGTGCCAGCAGCGTAGCGCGGGTATATGAGCAGTTCTTC
NA | TRBD1 | TRBJ1-1 | TRBV19 | CASSKRQGADTEAFF | TGTGCCAGTAGTAAACGACAGGGGGCAGACACTGAAGCTTTCTTT
NA | TRBD2 | TRBJ2-1 | TRBV5-4 | CASSLRRGDPRTEQFF | TGTGCCAGCAGCCTCCGACGGGGGGATCCCCGGACTGAGCAGTTCTTC
NA | NA | TRBJ1-2 | TRBV30 | CAWSVGGRGYTF | TGTGCCTGGAGTGTAGGGGGACGCGGCTACACCTTC
NA | TRBD2 | TRBJ2-7 | TRBV29-1 | CSVRTAGLYEQYF | TGCAGCGTTCGTACAGCGGGGCTCTACGAGCAGTACTTC
NA | NA | TRBJ1-3 | TRBV9 | CASSPRQASSGNTIYF | TGTGCCAGCAGCCCCCGCCAGGCTTCCTCTGGAAACACCATATATTTT
NA | TRBD2 | TRBJ2-1 | TRBV6-6 | CASIRLAGAHNEQFF | TGTGCCAGCATAAGACTAGCGGGGGCCCACAATGAGCAGTTCTTC
NA | TRBD1 | TRBJ2-1 | TRBV11-2 | CASSPGTANNEQFF | TGTGCCAGCTCCCCCGGGACAGCAAACAATGAGCAGTTCTTC
NA | TRBD2 | TRBJ2-7 | TRBV11-2 | CASSHRLAAYEQYF | TGTGCCAGCAGCCACAGACTAGCGGCCTACGAGCAGTACTTC
few | NA | TRBJ2-7 | TRBV7-9 | CSSSSSLETYEQYF | TGTTCCAGCAGCTCCAGTCTTGAAACCTACGAGCAGTACTTC
few | NA | TRBJ2-1 | TRBV7-9 | CSSSPPFRASVINEQFF | TGTTCCAGCAGTCCCCCCTTCAGGGCCTCTGTAATCAATGAGCAGTTCTTC
NA | TRBD2 | TRBJ2-7 | TRBV6-5 | CATRTSGGNEQYF | TGTGCCACAAGGACTAGCGGGGGCAACGAGCAGTACTTC
NA | NA | TRBJ2-7 | TRBV5-1 | CASSLTVGGTYEQYF | TGCGCCAGCAGCTTAACGGTGGGGGGTACCTACGAGCAGTACTTC
NA | NA | TRBJ2-5 | TRBV1 | CTSSQANGLAGGPIAIETQYF | TGCACCAGCAGCCAAGCCAACGGACTAGCGGGGGGGCCGATCGCAATAGAGACCCAGTACTTC
NA | TRBD1 | TRBJ2-3 | TRBV18 | CASSPTQGAVATQYF | TGTGCCAGCTCGCCCACACAGGGGGCTGTCGCTACGCAGTATTTT
NA | NA | TRBJ2-7 | TRBV12-5 | CASGPGPGGHEQYF | TGTGCTAGTGGTCCGGGACCCGGGGGACACGAGCAGTACTTC
NA | NA | TRBJ2-7 | TRBV7-8 | CASSSSTDEQYF | TGTGCCAGCAGTTCCTCTACGGACGAGCAGTACTTC
NA | TRBD2 | TRBJ2-7 | TRBV5-8 | CASSLGTSGGLFSYEQYF | TGTGCCAGCAGCCTGGGGACTAGCGGGGGCCTATTCTCCTACGAGCAGTACTTC
NA | NA | TRBJ2-7 | TRBV7-2 | CASSLDAPGLAVEQYF | TGTGCCAGCAGCTTAGATGCGCCGGGACTGGCGGTTGAGCAGTACTTC
NA | TRBD1 | TRBJ1-6 | TRBV27 | CASKTGSARSPLHF | TGTGCCAGCAAGACAGGGTCTGCAAGATCACCCCTCCACTTT
once | NA | TRBJ1-2 | TRBV19 | CASSIDPGVYGYTF | TGTGCCAGTAGTATAGATCCAGGGGTCTATGGCTACACCTTC
NA | TRBD1 | TRBJ2-2 | TRBV18 | CASSAGQGNGELFF | TGTGCCAGCTCCGCGGGACAGGGCAACGGGGAGCTGTTTTTT
NA | TRBD1 | TRBJ2-1 | TRBV12-5 | CASGWPEGQNNEQFF | TGTGCTAGTGGTTGGCCCGAGGGACAGAACAATGAGCAGTTCTTC
NA | TRBD1 | TRBJ2-7 | TRBV5-4 | CASSLGPGQGYEQYF | TGTGCCAGCAGCTTGGGACCCGGACAGGGTTACGAGCAGTACTTC
NA | NA | TRBJ1-1 | TRBV2 | CASGGASNTEAFF | TGTGCCAGCGGGGGGGCTTCGAACACTGAAGCTTTCTTT
NA | TRBD1 | TRBJ1-1 | TRBV7-2 | CASNHRGRGTEAFF | TGTGCCAGCAACCACAGGGGGCGGGGCACTGAAGCTTTCTTT
once | TRBD2 | TRBJ2-3 | TRBV7-8 | CASSYRRLAGSTDTQYF | TGTGCCAGCAGCTACCGAAGACTAGCGGGGAGCACAGATACGCAGTATTTT
NA | NA | TRBJ1-5 | TRBV27 | CASSLGRPPNQPQHF | TGTGCCAGCAGTTTAGGGCGACCTCCCAATCAGCCCCAGCATTTT